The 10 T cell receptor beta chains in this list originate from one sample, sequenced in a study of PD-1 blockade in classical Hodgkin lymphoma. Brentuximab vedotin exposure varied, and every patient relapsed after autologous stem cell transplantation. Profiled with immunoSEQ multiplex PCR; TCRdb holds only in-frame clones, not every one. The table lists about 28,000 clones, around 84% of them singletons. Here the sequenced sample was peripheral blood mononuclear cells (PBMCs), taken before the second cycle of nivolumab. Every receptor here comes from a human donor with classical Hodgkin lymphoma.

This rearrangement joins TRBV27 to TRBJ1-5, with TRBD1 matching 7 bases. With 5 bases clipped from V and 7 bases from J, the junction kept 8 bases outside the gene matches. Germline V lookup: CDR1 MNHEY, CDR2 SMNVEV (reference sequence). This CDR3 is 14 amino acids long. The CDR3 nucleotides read TGTGCCAGCAGTCCGCTACAGGGGCGACAGCCCCAGCATTTT. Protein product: CASSPLQGRQPQHF.

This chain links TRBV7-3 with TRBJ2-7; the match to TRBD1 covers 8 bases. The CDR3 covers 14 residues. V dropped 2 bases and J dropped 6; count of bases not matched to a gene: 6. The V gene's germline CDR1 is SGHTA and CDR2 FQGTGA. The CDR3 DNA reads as TGTGCCAGCAGCTTAGGACAGGGCTCGGGCGAGCAGTACTTC. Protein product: CASSLGQGSGEQYF.

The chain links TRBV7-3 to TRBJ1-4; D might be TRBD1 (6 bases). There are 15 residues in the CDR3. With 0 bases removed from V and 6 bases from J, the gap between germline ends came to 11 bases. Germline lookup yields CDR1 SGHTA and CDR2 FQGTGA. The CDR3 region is CASSLTGGRDEKLFF. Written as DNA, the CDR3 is TGTGCCAGCAGCTTAACAGGGGGGCGCGATGAAAAACTGTTTTTT.

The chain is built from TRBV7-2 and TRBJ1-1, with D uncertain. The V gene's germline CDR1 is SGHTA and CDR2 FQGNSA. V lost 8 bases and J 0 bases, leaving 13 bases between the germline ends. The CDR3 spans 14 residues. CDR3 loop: CASGLLRLNTEAFF. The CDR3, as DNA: TGTGCCAGCGGTCTCCTTCGGTTGAACACTGAAGCTTTCTTT.

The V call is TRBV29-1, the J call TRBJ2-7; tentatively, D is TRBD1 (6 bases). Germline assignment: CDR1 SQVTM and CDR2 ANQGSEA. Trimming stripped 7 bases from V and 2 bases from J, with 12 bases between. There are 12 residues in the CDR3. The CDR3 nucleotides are TGCAGCGGGCGACAGGATCCCTACGAGCAGTACTTC. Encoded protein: CSGRQDPYEQYF.

The CDR3 DNA follows: TGTGCCACCAGCAGAGAACTCCCAGGGAGCTACTATGGCTACACCTTC. This translates into CATSRELPGSYYGYTF. The chain couples TRBV15 to TRBJ1-2; perhaps TRBD1 as D (5 bases). The CDR3 loop spans 16 amino acids. Deletions cut 0 bases from V and 3 bases from J, with 14 bases between. CDR1 LNHNV and CDR2 YYDKDF come from the germline V gene (reference sequence).

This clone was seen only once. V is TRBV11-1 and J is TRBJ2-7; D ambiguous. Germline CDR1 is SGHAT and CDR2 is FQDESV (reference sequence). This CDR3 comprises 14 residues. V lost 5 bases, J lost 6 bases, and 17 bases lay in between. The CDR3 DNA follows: TGTGCCAGCAGCCCTACCTACGAGCGTGGCGAGCAGTACTTC. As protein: CASSPTYERGEQYF.

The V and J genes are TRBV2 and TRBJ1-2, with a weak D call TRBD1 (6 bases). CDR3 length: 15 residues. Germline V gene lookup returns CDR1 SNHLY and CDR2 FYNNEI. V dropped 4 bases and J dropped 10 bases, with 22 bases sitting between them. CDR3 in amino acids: CASSGVQGDSFFYTF. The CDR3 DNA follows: TGTGCCAGCAGTGGAGTACAGGGAGATTCTTTCTTCTACACCTTC.

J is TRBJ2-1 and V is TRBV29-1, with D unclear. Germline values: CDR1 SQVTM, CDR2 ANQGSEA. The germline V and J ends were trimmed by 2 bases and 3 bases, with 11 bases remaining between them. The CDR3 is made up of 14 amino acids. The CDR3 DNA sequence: TGCAGCGTTGAATTTGGCGGTTACTACAATGAGCAGTTCTTC. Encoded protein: CSVEFGGYYNEQFF.

The CDR3 is CARQPGVGTDTQYF. The DNA for the CDR3 is TGTGCCAGACAGCCTGGGGTGGGAACAGATACGCAGTATTTT. This chain connects TRBV2 to TRBJ2-3; D unresolved. This CDR3 is 14 amino acids long. The V end lost 9 bases, the J end lost 3 bases, and 16 bases lay between the germline ends. Per germline, CDR1 SNHLY and CDR2 FYNNEI.